Listed below are T cell receptor beta chains from one sample, sequenced in a study of blood T cell repertoires in COVID-19. TCRdb's copy holds only in-frame clones and misses some; the assay was immunoSEQ multiplex PCR. The profile covers about 280,000 clones, with 80% to 90% appearing a single time and about 11% taken by the ten largest. Sample: peripheral blood. The source is a woman in her seventies with acute or convalescent COVID-19. CDR3s include the opening cysteine and the closing phenylalanine or tryptophan. The order of the fields is D gene, J gene, V gene, clone size, CDR3 protein, CDR3 DNA. The D gene is left open where the match is weak. Clone size appears in some rows only: once, few, many, or a class for an expanded clone.

D: -; J: TRBJ2-1; V: TRBV9; size: once; CDR3: CASSSVHPSGDEQFF; DNA: TGTGCCAGCAGCTCAGTGCACCCGTCTGGTGATGAGCAGTTCTTC
D: -; J: TRBJ1-1; V: TRBV25-1; size: -; CDR3: CASSHGLLNTEAFF; DNA: TGTGCCAGCAGCCATGGGCTTTTGAACACTGAAGCTTTCTTT
D: -; J: TRBJ1-5; V: TRBV3-1/TRBV3-2; size: -; CDR3: CASSQGGVGSNQPQHF; DNA: TGTGCCAGCAGCCAGGGGGGGGTTGGGAGCAATCAGCCCCAGCATTTT
D: TRBD1; J: TRBJ2-1; V: TRBV4-1; size: -; CDR3: CASSQVPGQGAWNEQFF; DNA: TGCGCCAGCAGCCAAGTTCCGGGACAGGGGGCGTGGAATGAGCAGTTCTTC
D: TRBD1; J: TRBJ1-6; V: TRBV23-1; size: -; CDR3: CASSQSKTILYRGREYNSPLHF; DNA: TGCGCCAGCAGTCAATCAAAGACGATACTATACAGGGGCAGGGAATATAATTCACCCCTCCACTTT
D: -; J: TRBJ1-1; V: TRBV5-6; size: -; CDR3: CASRGAGAEAFF; DNA: TGTGCCAGCAGAGGGGCAGGTGCTGAAGCTTTCTTT
D: -; J: TRBJ2-3; V: TRBV11-2; size: -; CDR3: CASSRLGLSTDTQYF; DNA: TGTGCCAGCAGCCGCCTGGGACTTAGCACAGATACGCAGTATTTT
D: TRBD2; J: TRBJ2-3; V: TRBV19; size: -; CDR3: CASSIGLAATDTQYF; DNA: TGTGCCAGTAGTATCGGACTAGCGGCAACAGATACGCAGTATTTT
D: TRBD1; J: TRBJ1-2; V: TRBV7-9; size: -; CDR3: CASSSTRQGLYGYTF; DNA: TGTGCCAGCAGCTCTACGAGACAGGGGTTATATGGCTACACCTTC
D: -; J: TRBJ2-7; V: TRBV30; size: -; CDR3: CAWSVPKMSSGVQYF; DNA: TGTGCCTGGAGTGTACCGAAGATGTCGAGTGGTGTGCAGTACTTC
D: TRBD2; J: TRBJ2-5; V: TRBV5-1; size: -; CDR3: CASSLGLAGGVQETQYF; DNA: TGCGCCAGCAGCTTGGGCCTAGCGGGGGGCGTACAAGAGACCCAGTACTTC
D: -; J: TRBJ1-3; V: TRBV3-1/TRBV3-2; size: -; CDR3: CASSHGQFRNTIYF; DNA: TGTGCCAGCAGCCATGGACAGTTTCGAAACACCATATATTTT
D: -; J: TRBJ2-5; V: TRBV5-1; size: -; CDR3: CASSLDSWETQYF; DNA: TGCGCCAGCAGCTTGGACTCTTGGGAGACCCAGTACTTC
D: -; J: TRBJ2-6; V: TRBV5-1; size: few; CDR3: CASSPVGTYGANVLTF; DNA: TGCGCCAGCAGCCCTGTTGGGACTTATGGGGCCAACGTCCTGACTTTC
D: -; J: TRBJ2-7; V: TRBV2; size: -; CDR3: CASSEAPVVPYEQYF; DNA: TGTGCCAGCAGTGAAGCGCCGGTCGTTCCCTACGAGCAGTACTTC
D: -; J: TRBJ1-6; V: TRBV21-1; size: -; CDR3: CASRGPSKTRDSPLHF; DNA: TGTGCCAGCAGGGGGCCCAGTAAGACAAGGGATTCACCCCTCCACTTT
D: TRBD1; J: TRBJ1-2; V: TRBV3-1/TRBV3-2; size: -; CDR3: CASSHGQGGIYGYTF; DNA: TGTGCCAGCAGCCACGGACAGGGGGGGATCTATGGCTACACCTTC
D: -; J: TRBJ1-1; V: TRBV3-1/TRBV3-2; size: few; CDR3: CASSQERTEAFF; DNA: TGTGCCAGCAGCCAAGAGAGGACTGAAGCTTTCTTT
D: -; J: TRBJ1-2; V: TRBV24-1; size: -; CDR3: CATSDSQVDGYTF; DNA: TGTGCCACCAGCGACTCTCAAGTAGATGGCTACACCTTC
D: TRBD1; J: TRBJ2-1; V: TRBV5-5; size: -; CDR3: CASSLRDSFYNEQFF; DNA: TGTGCCAGCAGCTTGCGGGACAGCTTTTACAATGAGCAGTTCTTC
D: TRBD1; J: TRBJ1-5; V: TRBV19; size: -; CDR3: CASSTQGGSSPQHF; DNA: TGTGCCAGTAGTACCCAGGGGGGTTCGTCGCCCCAGCATTTT
D: TRBD1; J: TRBJ1-3; V: TRBV6-5; size: -; CDR3: CASKRGQGDTIYF; DNA: TGTGCCAGCAAGCGGGGACAGGGAGACACCATATATTTT
D: -; J: TRBJ2-2; V: TRBV6-6; size: -; CDR3: CASSQGQNTGELFF; DNA: TGTGCCAGCAGCCAGGGACAGAACACCGGGGAGCTGTTTTTT
D: -; J: TRBJ2-2; V: TRBV10-3; size: -; CDR3: CAISESTGAGELFF; DNA: TGTGCCATCAGTGAGTCAACAGGCGCGGGGGAGCTGTTTTTT
D: -; J: TRBJ1-1; V: TRBV19; size: -; CDR3: CASSTPAGGDTEAFF; DNA: TGTGCCAGTAGTACGCCCGCCGGGGGGGACACTGAAGCTTTCTTT
D: TRBD1; J: TRBJ1-4; V: TRBV18; size: -; CDR3: CASSPPGQGWEKLFF; DNA: TGTGCCAGCTCACCACCGGGACAGGGATGGGAAAAACTGTTTTTT
D: -; J: TRBJ2-3; V: TRBV19; size: -; CDR3: CASRSRVITDTQYF; DNA: TGTGCCAGTAGGAGCAGGGTAATAACAGATACGCAGTATTTT
D: TRBD2; J: TRBJ2-2; V: TRBV18; size: -; CDR3: CASSPPLAGREELFF; DNA: TGTGCCAGCTCACCACCCCTAGCGGGGAGAGAAGAGCTGTTTTTT
D: -; J: TRBJ1-3; V: TRBV13; size: -; CDR3: CASSRSEGNTIYF; DNA: TGTGCCAGCAGCCGAAGCGAGGGAAACACCATATATTTT
D: -; J: TRBJ2-7; V: TRBV2; size: -; CDR3: CASRKQGVTYEQYF; DNA: TGTGCCAGCAGAAAACAGGGTGTTACCTACGAGCAGTACTTC
D: -; J: TRBJ2-2; V: TRBV6-5; size: -; CDR3: CASSSGTGELFF; DNA: TGTGCCAGCAGTTCCGGGACCGGGGAGCTGTTTTTT
D: -; J: TRBJ2-3; V: TRBV24-1; size: -; CDR3: CATSDTRGASTDTQYF; DNA: TGTGCCACCAGTGATACCCGGGGGGCTAGCACAGATACGCAGTATTTT
D: TRBD2; J: TRBJ2-2; V: TRBV3-1/TRBV3-2; size: -; CDR3: CASRTGTSGGRNTGELFF; DNA: TGTGCCAGCAGAACCGGGACTAGCGGGGGGCGGAACACCGGGGAGCTGTTTTTT
D: TRBD1; J: TRBJ1-1; V: TRBV18; size: -; CDR3: CASIRGTPGTEAFF; DNA: TGTGCCAGCATCAGGGGGACCCCGGGCACTGAAGCTTTCTTT
D: TRBD2; J: TRBJ2-1; V: TRBV19; size: -; CDR3: CASSRPGGNEQFF; DNA: TGTGCCAGTAGTAGGCCGGGAGGCAATGAGCAGTTCTTC
D: -; J: TRBJ1-2; V: TRBV7-3; size: -; CDR3: CASSLNARRDGEGYTF; DNA: TGTGCCAGCAGCTTAAACGCGAGGAGGGATGGGGAAGGCTACACCTTC
D: -; J: TRBJ1-2; V: TRBV19; size: -; CDR3: CATLGYGYTF; DNA: TGTGCAACGCTAGGCTATGGCTACACCTTC
D: TRBD1; J: TRBJ1-2; V: TRBV28; size: -; CDR3: CASSLLKRQGRYGYTF; DNA: TGTGCCAGCAGTCTCCTAAAGCGACAGGGGAGATATGGCTACACCTTC
D: -; J: TRBJ1-2; V: TRBV5-1; size: -; CDR3: CASSPGQMSYGYTF; DNA: TGCGCCAGCAGCCCAGGACAGATGAGCTATGGCTACACCTTC
D: TRBD1; J: TRBJ2-2; V: TRBV4-2; size: -; CDR3: CASSRYVGQGASGELFF; DNA: TGTGCCAGCAGCCGCTATGTGGGACAGGGGGCGAGCGGGGAGCTGTTTTTT
D: TRBD1; J: TRBJ1-2; V: TRBV30; size: -; CDR3: CAWSLRGQGEGYTF; DNA: TGTGCCTGGAGTCTCCGTGGACAGGGGGAAGGCTACACCTTC
D: TRBD1; J: TRBJ2-1; V: TRBV6-4; size: -; CDR3: CASSLDRGRQFF; DNA: TGTGCCAGCAGTCTCGACAGGGGGCGGCAGTTCTTC
D: TRBD1; J: TRBJ1-6; V: TRBV9; size: -; CDR3: CASSALGQDNSPLHF; DNA: TGTGCCAGCAGCGCTCTGGGACAGGACAATTCACCCCTCCACTTT
D: -; J: TRBJ2-3; V: TRBV7-9; size: -; CDR3: CASTVGVGTTDTQYF; DNA: TGTGCCAGCACCGTAGGGGTCGGAACCACAGATACGCAGTATTTT
D: -; J: TRBJ1-2; V: TRBV10-2; size: once; CDR3: CASSENSNYGYTF; DNA: TGCGCCAGCAGTGAAAACAGCAACTATGGCTACACCTTC
D: -; J: TRBJ1-1; V: TRBV18; size: once; CDR3: CASKTANTEAFF; DNA: TGTGCCAGCAAGACAGCGAACACTGAAGCTTTCTTT
D: -; J: TRBJ2-1; V: TRBV7-8; size: few; CDR3: CASSLGPSSGIEQFF; DNA: TGTGCCAGCAGCTTAGGCCCCTCCTCAGGAATCGAGCAGTTCTTC
D: TRBD1; J: TRBJ2-7; V: TRBV18; size: -; CDR3: CASSTGQGDEQYF; DNA: TGTGCCAGCTCAACAGGACAGGGCGACGAGCAGTACTTC
D: TRBD1; J: TRBJ2-1; V: TRBV5-1; size: -; CDR3: CASSLGGQDYNEQFF; DNA: TGCGCCAGCAGCTTGGGAGGACAGGACTACAATGAGCAGTTCTTC
D: -; J: TRBJ1-1; V: TRBV18; size: -; CDR3: CASSPSAPGPEAFF; DNA: TGTGCCAGCTCACCCTCCGCCCCAGGCCCTGAAGCTTTCTTT
D: TRBD1; J: TRBJ1-6; V: TRBV5-1; size: -; CDR3: CASVAGDRGDSPLHF; DNA: TGCGCCAGCGTCGCCGGGGACAGGGGCGACTCACCCCTCCACTTT
D: TRBD2; J: TRBJ2-1; V: TRBV5-4; size: -; CDR3: CASRSPAGGGADNEQFF; DNA: TGTGCCAGCAGGTCCCCCGCGGGCGGGGGGGCCGATAATGAGCAGTTCTTC
D: TRBD1; J: TRBJ1-2; V: TRBV6-5; size: -; CDR3: CASRTGDVTHGYTF; DNA: TGTGCCAGCAGAACAGGGGACGTAACCCATGGCTACACCTTC
D: TRBD2; J: TRBJ2-1; V: TRBV7-2; size: -; CDR3: CASSRTSTTSYNEQFF; DNA: TGTGCCAGCAGCCGGACTAGCACAACCTCCTACAATGAGCAGTTCTTC
D: TRBD2; J: TRBJ2-5; V: TRBV9; size: -; CDR3: CASSVDDRGGETQYF; DNA: TGTGCCAGCAGCGTAGACGATAGGGGAGGGGAGACCCAGTACTTC
D: -; J: TRBJ2-7; V: TRBV16; size: -; CDR3: CASSPPGTSYEQYF; DNA: TGTGCCAGCAGCCCCCCCGGGACAAGCTACGAGCAGTACTTC
D: -; J: TRBJ2-7; V: TRBV12-3/TRBV12-4; size: -; CDR3: CASSQGARYEQYF; DNA: TGTGCCAGCAGTCAAGGGGCGCGCTACGAGCAGTACTTC